The clone carrying this T cell receptor beta chain was recorded a few times. No antigen is known for it. Alongside a J-beta primer mix, a sample-barcoded 5' primer served in a second PCR lasting about 7 to 11 cycles. Through a template-switch adaptor with 12 random nucleotides, each cDNA molecule received a tag. TCRdb reprocessed the 5' RACE reads via MiXCR and lists one record per CDR3 protein. The table lists around 1.5 million distinct CDR3 sequences, approximately 38% of them singletons, with under 8% in the top ten. This entry is derived from a study of blood T cells in healthy people across ages. The study's findings and limits: Investigators treated diversity estimates from one million T cells as underestimates. Using unsorted PBMCs precluded a conclusive naive versus antigen-experienced comparison.

Germline loops: CDR1 DFQATT, CDR2 SNEGSKA (reference sequence). The CDR3 contains 16 residues. V lost 4 bases, J lost 2 bases, and 6 bases stayed unmatched. The chain combines TRBV20-1 with TRBJ2-3; 13 nucleotides match TRBD2. Material: blood. This receptor was taken from a woman between 18 and 29 years old in good health. As DNA, the CDR3 is TGCAGTGCTATAGGACTAGCGGGAGCACCCACAGATACGCAGTATTTT. Protein: CSAIGLAGAPTDTQYF.